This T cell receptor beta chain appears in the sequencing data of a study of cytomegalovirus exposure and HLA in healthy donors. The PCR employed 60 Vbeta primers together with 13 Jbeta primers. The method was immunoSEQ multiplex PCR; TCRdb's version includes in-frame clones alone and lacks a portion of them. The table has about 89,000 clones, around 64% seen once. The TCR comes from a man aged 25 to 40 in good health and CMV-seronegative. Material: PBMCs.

The CDR3 is CASSPARSGRAYEQYF. CDR3 bases: TGTGCCAGCAGCCCAGCCAGGAGCGGGAGGGCCTACGAGCAGTACTTC. V gene TRBV27 combines with J gene TRBJ2-7; 10 positions agree with TRBD2. V lost 6 bases, J lost 2 bases, and 10 bases stayed unmatched. The CDR3 is 16 residues long. Per germline, CDR1 MNHEY and CDR2 SMNVEV (reference sequence).